A single sample gave rise to the 15 T cell receptor beta chains below, sequenced in a study of blood T cell repertoires in COVID-19. Sequencing was performed with immunoSEQ multiplex PCR; in TCRdb, only in-frame clones are kept and a portion is missing. The data hold fewer than 60,000 clones, with around 92% observed a single time. What was sequenced was peripheral blood. The receptors stem from a human donor in a cohort sampled during active COVID-19.

This clone has only one observation. The genes are TRBV3-1 (or the pseudogene TRBV3-2) and TRBJ1-5, with 7 bases matching TRBD1. Unmatched junction bases numbered 0, after V lost 0 bases and J lost 4 bases. Germline lookup yields CDR1 LGHDT and CDR2 YNNKEL (reference sequence). The CDR3 has 14 residues. The CDR3 loop is CASSQDRGNQPQHF. The CDR3 nucleotides read TGTGCCAGCAGCCAAGACAGGGGGAATCAGCCCCAGCATTTT.

This clone has a single count. The chain is built from TRBV3-1 (or the pseudogene TRBV3-2) and TRBJ1-4; 7 bases fit TRBD1. Per germline, CDR1 LGHDT and CDR2 YNNKEL (reference sequence). V lost 6 bases, J lost 5 bases, and 6 bases stayed unmatched. The CDR3 is 14 amino acids. The CDR3 DNA is TGTGCCAGCAGTCTCAGCAGGGGGAATGAAAAACTGTTTTTT. Translating it yields CASSLSRGNEKLFF.

V usage is TRBV19 and J usage is TRBJ2-2, with no clear D. This CDR3 has 14 residues. The germline CDR1 and CDR2 sequences are LNHDA and SQIVND (reference sequence). The V end was cut by 4 bases, the J end by 0 bases, with 6 bases between. The CDR3 here is CASSKTSNTGELFF. CDR3 nucleotide sequence: TGTGCCAGTAGTAAGACTTCGAACACCGGGGAGCTGTTTTTT.

The CDR3, as DNA: TGTGCCAGCAGCTTGGCGGGGAACACTGAAGCTTTCTTT. This codes for CASSLAGNTEAFF. V usage is TRBV5-6 and J usage is TRBJ1-1; D not resolved. Per germline, CDR1 SGHDT and CDR2 YYEEEE. This CDR3 spans 13 amino acids. Trimming removed 0 bases from V and 1 base from J, with 4 bases in between. Complete variable domain (other parts from reference TRBV5-6 and TRBJ1-1): DAGVTQSPTHLIKTRGQQVTLRCSPKSGHDTVSWYQQALGQGPQFIFQYYEEEERQRGNFPDRFSGHQFPNYSSELNVNALLLGDSALYLCASSLAGNTEAFFGQGTRLTVV.

The chain links TRBV7-8 to TRBJ1-3; 8 bases match TRBD1. After removal of 8 bases from V and 2 bases from J, the junction contained 5 bases not matched to a gene. This CDR3 is built from 14 residues. Per germline, CDR1 SGHVS and CDR2 FQNEAQ. The CDR3 DNA is TGTGCCAGCGTCGCGACAGGGGCTGGAAACACCATATATTTT. Translating gives CASVATGAGNTIYF. Full variable domain (remainder filled in from reference TRBV7-8 and TRBJ1-3): GAGVSQSPRYKVAKRGQDVALRCDPISGHVSLFWYQQALGQGPEFLTYFQNEAQLDKSGLPSDRFFAERPEGSVSTLKIQRTQQEDSAVYLCASVATGAGNTIYFGEGSWLTVV.

This sequence joins TRBV10-2 and TRBJ2-2; TRBD1 is a possible D gene (5 bases). In germline, CDR1 is WSHSY, CDR2 SAAADI. Deletions cut 2 bases from V and 5 bases from J, with 9 bases between. The CDR3 has 14 residues. Written as DNA, the CDR3 is TGCGCCAGCAGTGAGGCCCCAGGGACCGGGGAGCTGTTTTTT. Its translation: CASSEAPGTGELFF.

The chain links TRBV5-8 to TRBJ2-7; tentatively, D is TRBD1 (6 bases). The CDR3 loop spans 14 amino acids. V was shortened by 6 bases and J by 3 bases, with 16 bases between the two germline ends. Germline CDR1 is SGHTS and CDR2 is YDEGEE. As DNA, the CDR3 is TGTGCCAGCACTACAGGGTTAAGGAACTACGAGCAGTACTTC. Protein: CASTTGLRNYEQYF.

J is TRBJ2-3 and V is TRBV7-9; 7 nucleotides match TRBD1. CDR1 is SEHNR and CDR2 is FQNEAQ in the germline V gene (reference sequence). The CDR3 has 15 residues. After removal of 4 bases from V and 2 bases from J, the junction contained 6 bases not matched to a gene. This CDR3 is CASSSMDRPTDTQYF. The CDR3 coding sequence is TGTGCCAGCAGCTCCATGGACAGGCCCACAGATACGCAGTATTTT.

CDR3 DNA: TGCGCCAGCAGCTTGGGTCAGGGTAGGACTGAAGCTTTCTTT. Amino acids: CASSLGQGRTEAFF. The V call is TRBV5-1, the J call TRBJ1-1; perhaps TRBD1 as D (5 bases). The CDR3 has 14 residues. The V gene lost 0 bases and the J gene lost 5 bases, with 11 bases spanning the gap. In germline, CDR1 is SGHRS, CDR2 YFSETQ.

The chain couples TRBV18 to TRBJ2-5; D gene ambiguous. The CDR3 contains 16 residues. Germline V gene sequence: CDR1 KGHSH, CDR2 LQKENI. Trimming took 0 bases from V and 3 from J, leaving 14 bases between them. CDR3 residues: CASSPPRVQFKETQYF. CDR3 in DNA: TGTGCCAGCTCACCACCTCGTGTGCAGTTCAAAGAGACCCAGTACTTC. Looking up the rest from reference TRBV18 and TRBJ2-5 gives the full variable domain: NAGVMQNPRHLVRRRGQEARLRCSPMKGHSHVYWYRQLPEEGLKFMVYLQKENIIDESGMPKERFSAEFPKEGPSILRIQQVVRGDSAAYFCASSPPRVQFKETQYFGPGTRLLVL.

The chain recombines TRBV19 with TRBJ2-3, with 10 nucleotides matching TRBD1. After removal of 6 bases from V and 4 bases from J, the junction contained 4 bases not matched to a gene. Germline V gene data show CDR1 as LNHDA and CDR2 as SQIVND (reference sequence). This CDR3 spans 14 amino acids. The CDR3 nucleotides are TGTGCCAGTAGCCCGGGACAGGGGCCAGATACGCAGTATTTT. Protein product: CASSPGQGPDTQYF.

This CDR3 is CASSIQSDVYEQYF. The CDR3 DNA follows: TGTGCCAGCTCAATCCAGAGCGATGTCTACGAGCAGTACTTC. The chain uses TRBV18 and TRBJ2-7; D uncertain. V lost 5 bases to trimming and J lost 3 bases, with 14 bases between them. Germline CDR1 KGHSH, CDR2 LQKENI. The CDR3 has 14 residues.

V gene TRBV7-2 combines with J gene TRBJ2-7; D gene ambiguous. The germline CDR1 and CDR2 sequences are SGHTA and FQGNSA. The V and J ends lost 5 bases and 2 bases respectively, with 4 bases between them. This CDR3 region has 11 residues. In DNA, the CDR3 is TGTGCCAGCAGCGCAGCCTACGAGCAGTACTTC. Protein: CASSAAYEQYF.

The chain couples TRBV6-5 to TRBJ1-6; TRBD1 aligns across 7 bases. Unmatched junction bases numbered 7, after V lost 6 bases and J lost 14 bases. This CDR3 comprises 12 residues. Germline values: CDR1 MNHEY, CDR2 SVGAGI. The CDR3 bases are TGTGCCAGCAGGCAACAGGGGAATGCCCTCCACTTT. Its translation is CASRQQGNALHF.

V usage is TRBV9 and J usage is TRBJ1-5, with no clear D. Per the germline V gene, CDR1 is SGDLS and CDR2 is YYNGEE. The CDR3 loop spans 14 amino acids. The V and J ends lost 3 bases and 4 bases respectively, with 11 bases between them. CDR3 amino acids: CASSEGPGNQPQHF. The CDR3 region has the DNA TGTGCCAGCAGCGAAGGCCCGGGGAATCAGCCCCAGCATTTT.